This is a list of T cell receptor beta chains from one sample in a study of blood T cells in healthy people across ages. TCRdb analysed the 5' RACE reads with MiXCR anew, one entry per CDR3 protein. Here the sample spans more than 900,000 distinct CDR3 sequences, around 25% being singletons. The sample also formed part of further work on T cells of mothers and their children.

Material: blood. These receptors were taken from a girl aged 2-15 years in good health. The CDR3 runs from the conserved cysteine through the conserved F or W. Fields, in order: V gene, J gene, clone size, D gene, CDR3 protein. A D gene is named only where the DNA matches it firmly. Only some rows state a clone size, as once, few, many or a class for expanded clones.

V: TRBV7-8; J: TRBJ2-5; size: .; D: TRBD2; CDR3: CASTAEAGAGETQYF
V: TRBV3-1; J: TRBJ2-2; size: .; D: .; CDR3: CASSQELSPGELFF
V: TRBV5-5; J: TRBJ1-4; size: few; D: TRBD1; CDR3: CASREGQIATNEKLFF
V: TRBV20-1; J: TRBJ2-3; size: few; D: TRBD2; CDR3: CSAREGVTDTQYF
V: TRBV4-2; J: TRBJ1-2; size: few; D: .; CDR3: CASSQGPYYTF
V: TRBV27; J: TRBJ2-1; size: .; D: .; CDR3: CASSLGTPSYNEQFF
V: TRBV7-2; J: TRBJ2-2; size: .; D: TRBD1; CDR3: CASSTTGFEVTGELFF
V: TRBV2; J: .; size: .; D: .; CDR3: CASSERSEQYF
V: TRBV28; J: TRBJ2-6; size: .; D: .; CDR3: CASSPPGANVLAF
V: TRBV7-6; J: TRBJ2-5; size: .; D: .; CDR3: CASSWRGRSETQYF
V: TRBV12-3/TRBV12-4; J: TRBJ2-2; size: .; D: .; CDR3: CASSKQNTGELFF
V: TRBV5-1; J: TRBJ2-7; size: .; D: TRBD2; CDR3: CASSLGGGDRGFREQYF
V: TRBV7-3; J: TRBJ2-2; size: few; D: .; CDR3: CASSLWGGAGDTGELFF
V: TRBV15; J: TRBJ2-1; size: .; D: .; CDR3: CATGTGINQQFF
V: TRBV3-1; J: TRBJ2-1; size: few; D: .; CDR3: CASSQEWQDTYVEQFF
V: TRBV5-1; J: TRBJ2-3; size: .; D: .; CDR3: CASSSLGSDTDTQYF
V: TRBV6-6; J: TRBJ2-5; size: .; D: TRBD1; CDR3: CASSYNWDRGYF
V: TRBV7-9; J: TRBJ2-5; size: .; D: .; CDR3: CASSLGAGNQETQYF
V: TRBV29-1; J: TRBJ2-5; size: .; D: .; CDR3: CSVGGEMAVKETQYF
V: TRBV21-1; J: .; size: .; D: .; CDR3: CASSKGTGGYEQYF
V: TRBV19; J: TRBJ1-2; size: .; D: .; CDR3: CASSPRRMGYTF
V: TRBV12-3/TRBV12-4; J: TRBJ2-7; size: .; D: .; CDR3: CASRQDYEQYF
V: TRBV12-3/TRBV12-4; J: TRBJ1-6; size: few; D: .; CDR3: CASSYTGPQGWTLHF
V: TRBV10-3; J: TRBJ1-1; size: few; D: .; CDR3: CAIRRGNQAFF
V: TRBV6-2/TRBV6-3; J: TRBJ2-1; size: .; D: .; CDR3: CASSYELGGQGINEQFF
V: TRBV12-3/TRBV12-4; J: TRBJ2-5; size: .; D: TRBD2; CDR3: CASTALAEETQYF
V: TRBV29-1; J: TRBJ2-5; size: few; D: .; CDR3: CSVAKETQYF
V: TRBV28; J: TRBJ2-7; size: .; D: .; CDR3: CASTLGGVRSEQYF
V: TRBV4-3; J: TRBJ1-1; size: .; D: .; CDR3: CASSHDEYDTEAFF
V: TRBV9; J: .; size: .; D: .; CDR3: CASSTLAGVVLEGQFF
V: TRBV29-1; J: TRBJ2-4; size: .; D: .; CDR3: CGVDIGVFQYF
V: TRBV3-1; J: TRBJ1-1; size: .; D: .; CDR3: CASSQITSTEAFF
V: TRBV20-1; J: TRBJ2-7; size: .; D: .; CDR3: CLITGTLTYEQYF
V: TRBV7-2; J: TRBJ2-1; size: .; D: .; CDR3: CASSLSWSYNEQFF
V: TRBV7-8; J: .; size: .; D: .; CDR3: CASSSGNKYSEQYF